The 11 T cell receptor beta chains in this list originate from one sample, sequenced in a study of cytomegalovirus exposure and HLA in healthy donors. The study ran its PCR with 60 Vbeta and 13 Jbeta primers. TCRdb keeps only in-frame clones here, not all; method: immunoSEQ multiplex PCR. The table records 99,000 or so clones, less than 85% of them present only once. Source material: PBMCs. The receptors here all came from a man in his forties in good health and CMV-seropositive.

The rearrangement joins TRBV27 to TRBJ2-7; 14 bases agree with TRBD2. The CDR3 sequence is 16 residues long. After removal of 5 bases from V and 1 base from J, the junction contained 4 bases not matched to a gene. Germline CDR1 reads MNHEY; CDR2 reads SMNVEV (reference sequence). The CDR3: CASSPGLAGASYEQYF. CDR3 bases: TGTGCCAGCAGTCCGGGACTAGCGGGAGCATCCTACGAGCAGTACTTC.

The chain joins TRBV6-5 to TRBJ1-2; the D gene is possibly TRBD1 (6 bases). Germline values: CDR1 MNHEY, CDR2 SVGAGI. Trimming cost V 8 bases and J 6 bases, with 22 bases left between them. This CDR3 contains 15 residues. The CDR3 DNA sequence: TGTGCCAGCCTTCGATCCGGGGAGGGGGTGAATGGCTACACCTTC. Its translation is CASLRSGEGVNGYTF.

V and J are TRBV6-5 and TRBJ2-1, with a tentative D call TRBD2 (6 bases). V lost 0 bases and J 3 bases, leaving 9 bases between the germline ends. The CDR3 covers 15 residues. Per germline, CDR1 MNHEY and CDR2 SVGAGI. Written as DNA, the CDR3 is TGTGCCAGCAGTTACTCCCAGCGGGTCTACAATGAGCAGTTCTTC. Its protein product is CASSYSQRVYNEQFF.

The chain joins TRBV15 to TRBJ2-7; D may be TRBD1 (6 bases). The CDR3 length is 13 residues. V dropped 1 base and J dropped 3 bases, with 7 bases sitting between them. Germline assignment: CDR1 LNHNV and CDR2 YYDKDF (reference sequence). CDR3 sequence reads: CATSRGRGYEQYF. CDR3 nucleotide sequence: TGTGCCACCAGCAGAGGCAGGGGCTACGAGCAGTACTTC.

The table lists this clone with a few counts. The V call is TRBV18, the J call TRBJ1-4; D gene unclear. With 5 bases removed from V and 0 bases from J, the gap between germline ends came to 10 bases. CDR3 size: 15 residues. Germline CDR1 and CDR2: KGHSH and LQKENI. This CDR3 is CASSTGVATNEKLFF. The CDR3 region has the DNA TGTGCCAGCTCAACCGGAGTTGCAACTAATGAAAAACTGTTTTTT.

V gene TRBV30 combines with J gene TRBJ2-3; 8 nucleotides line up with TRBD1. J gave up 4 bases and V 0 bases, and 3 bases lay outside the gene matches. This CDR3 is built from 14 residues. CDR1 is GTSNPN and CDR2 is SVGIG in the germline V gene (reference sequence). In DNA form, the CDR3 reads TGTGCCTGGAGTGTGACAGGGGTCGCAGATACGCAGTATTTT. Amino acid sequence: CAWSVTGVADTQYF.

The CDR3 here is CAWGKTGISPLHF. The CDR3 DNA is TGTGCCTGGGGGAAGACAGGGATTTCACCCCTCCACTTT. The V and J genes are TRBV30 and TRBJ1-6; TRBD1 matches at 7 bases. J lost 9 bases, V lost 5 bases, and 7 bases had no gene match. The CDR3 has 13 residues. Germline V gene data show CDR1 as GTSNPN and CDR2 as SVGIG (reference sequence).

The chain combines TRBV13 with TRBJ1-6, with TRBD1 matching over 9 bases. Germline CDR1 is PRHDT and CDR2 is FYEKMQ (reference sequence). The trim removed 2 bases at V and 6 bases at J, leaving 5 bases unmatched. The CDR3 runs 16 residues. The CDR3 DNA sequence: TGTGCCAGCAGCTTATATGGGACAGGGATTAATTCACCCCTCCACTTT. Encoded protein: CASSLYGTGINSPLHF.

In this sample, this clone turned up a few times. The chain uses TRBV19 and TRBJ1-1; a possible D gene is TRBD1 (5 bases). The CDR3 contains 14 residues. CDR1 LNHDA and CDR2 SQIVND come from the germline V gene (reference sequence). V was shortened by 6 bases and J by 0 bases, with 11 bases between the two germline ends. The CDR3 region has the DNA TGTGCCAGTAGGACAGAGTACATGAACACTGAAGCTTTCTTT. Amino acid sequence: CASRTEYMNTEAFF.

The CDR3 loop is CASSEARLTGNTIYF. The CDR3 nucleotides are TGCGCCAGCAGTGAGGCCAGATTAACTGGAAACACCATATATTTT. The chain combines TRBV10-1 with TRBJ1-3; D is undetermined. The CDR3 totals 15 residues. The germline CDR1 and CDR2 sequences are WNHNN and SYGVQD (reference sequence). V was shortened by 2 bases and J by 2 bases, with 10 bases between the two germline ends.

This clone occurred once. V is TRBV2 and J is TRBJ1-6, with 10 bases fitting TRBD1. Germline CDR1 and CDR2: SNHLY and FYNNEI. The CDR3 is 15 residues long. The J segment lost 9 bases and the V segment lost 5 bases, leaving 7 bases of the junction unmatched. CDR3 in amino acids: CASSTTGTGVSPLHF. As DNA, the CDR3 is TGTGCCAGCAGTACCACCGGGACAGGGGTTTCACCCCTCCACTTT.